This TCR beta chain was identified in a study of neurological immune-mediated disorders. For this clonotype: Its antigen is as yet unknown.

Findings of the study overall: HTLV-1-associated myelopathy had the most TCR clonal expansion, while multiple sclerosis had the least, a level that fell below healthy controls.

From 15-18 subjects, each sequencing run yielded over 180 million TCR-beta sequences. TCRdb redid the calling of the 5' RACE reads with MiXCR, one entry per CDR3 protein. This sample has more than 25,000 distinct CDR3 sequences, with roughly 12% found just once. This receptor was obtained from a woman aged 55-69 years in good health. The specimen sequenced was PBMCs.

The chain's CDR3 is CSVLGAGGSALAKNIQYF. The CDR3 DNA sequence: TGCAGCGTTCTAGGGGCAGGGGGCTCCGCACTAGCCAAAAACATTCAGTACTTC. The chain employs TRBV29-1 and TRBJ2-4; TRBD1 matches 8 bases. The CDR3 has 18 residues. The V gene end was trimmed by 5 bases and the J gene end by 0 bases; junction bases not matched to a gene: 15. Germline CDR1 and CDR2: SQVTM and ANQGSEA.